This TCR beta chain was sequenced in a study of cytomegalovirus exposure and HLA in healthy donors. With regard to this clone: Its antigen is unidentified.

V shed 4 bases and J 10 bases; nucleotides not matched to a gene: 13. CDR3 length equals 15 residues. Germline CDR1 and CDR2: SGHTA and FQGNSA. General study findings and limits: The study reported that TCR beta sequences accurately predicted HLA-A and HLA-B alleles in most subjects. The authors enumerated 150 to 200 TCR beta chains as linked to cytomegalovirus. When analyzed later, a missense DCLRE1C variant was found to be linked to TCR beta V- and J-gene trimming.

The PCR employed 60 Vbeta primers together with 13 Jbeta primers. Sequencing was performed with immunoSEQ multiplex PCR; in TCRdb, only in-frame clones are kept and a portion is missing. Found here are roughly 150,000 clones, about 88% of them singletons; the top ten hold approximately 2.5%. This receptor was taken from a woman aged 18-29 years in good health and CMV-seronegative. The sequenced sample was PBMCs. V gene TRBV7-2 combines with J gene TRBJ1-2; TRBD1 aligns across 9 bases. The DNA for the CDR3 is TGTGCCAGCAGCTCCGCCTCCAAAGGACAGGGGTCCTACACCTTC. It yields the protein CASSSASKGQGSYTF.